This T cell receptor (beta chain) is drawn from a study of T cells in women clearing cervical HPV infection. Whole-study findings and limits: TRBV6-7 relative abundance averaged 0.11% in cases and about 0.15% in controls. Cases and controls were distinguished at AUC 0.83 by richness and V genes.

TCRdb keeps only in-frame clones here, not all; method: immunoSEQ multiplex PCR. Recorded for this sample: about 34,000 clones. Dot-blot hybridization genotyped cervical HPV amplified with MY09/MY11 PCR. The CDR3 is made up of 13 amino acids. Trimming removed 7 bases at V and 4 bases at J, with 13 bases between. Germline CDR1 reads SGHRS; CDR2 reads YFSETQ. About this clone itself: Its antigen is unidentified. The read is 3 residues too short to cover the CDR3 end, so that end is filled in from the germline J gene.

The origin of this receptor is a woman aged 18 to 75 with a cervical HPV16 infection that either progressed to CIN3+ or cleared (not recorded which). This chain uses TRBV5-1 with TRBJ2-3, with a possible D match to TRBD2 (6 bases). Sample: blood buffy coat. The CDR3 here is CASGTGASDTQYF. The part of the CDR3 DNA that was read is TGCGCCAGCGGGACTGGAGCTTCAGATACG. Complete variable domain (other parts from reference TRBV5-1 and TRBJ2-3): KAGVTQTPRYLIKTRGQQVTLSCSPISGHRSVSWYQQTPGQGLQFLFEYFSETQRNKGNFPGRFSGRQFSNSRSEMNVSTLELGDSALYLCASGTGASDTQYFGPGTRLTVL.